The rows below give T cell receptor beta chains drawn from one sample of a study of CD8 T cells in ankylosing spondylitis. TCRdb recomputed calls from the 5' RACE reads with MiXCR, one row per CDR3 protein. The profile shows 150,000 to 200,000 distinct CDR3 sequences, under 14% of them singletons. The material sequenced was blood, either unsorted or a sorted T cell fraction (not recorded which). These receptors were collected from a male donor with ankylosing spondylitis or in good health (not recorded which). CDR3s include the opening cysteine and the closing phenylalanine or tryptophan. Fields, in order: clone size, D gene, J gene, V gene, CDR3 DNA, CDR3 protein. The D gene is left open where the match is weak. Size values are once, few and many counts, or a class for expanded clones, and some rows have none.

abundance: few
d_gene: NA
j_gene: TRBJ2-1
v_gene: TRBV6-2/TRBV6-3
CDR3nt: TGTGCCAGCAGGACTAGAACCTTCAATGAGCAGTTCTTC
CDR3aa: CASRTRTFNEQFF

abundance: many
d_gene: TRBD1
j_gene: TRBJ2-5
v_gene: TRBV6-2/TRBV6-3
CDR3nt: TGTGCCAGCAGTACCCGGGACAGGGAACAAGAGACCCAGTACTTC
CDR3aa: CASSTRDREQETQYF

abundance: few
d_gene: TRBD1
j_gene: TRBJ2-1
v_gene: TRBV29-1
CDR3nt: TGCAGCGTTGAAGATCGAGGACAGGGGGACTACAATGAGCAGTTCTTC
CDR3aa: CSVEDRGQGDYNEQFF

abundance: many
d_gene: NA
j_gene: TRBJ2-2
v_gene: TRBV10-1
CDR3nt: TGCGCCAGCAGTGCCCCAGGGAACACCGGGGAGCTGTTTTTT
CDR3aa: CASSAPGNTGELFF

abundance: few
d_gene: TRBD2
j_gene: TRBJ2-3
v_gene: TRBV5-1
CDR3nt: TGCGCCAGCAGAGTAGCGGGCCTCACAGATACGCAGTATTTT
CDR3aa: CASRVAGLTDTQYF

abundance: NA
d_gene: NA
j_gene: TRBJ1-2
v_gene: TRBV12-5
CDR3nt: TGTGCTAGTGGTTTGGATGCGGTCTATGGCTACACCTTC
CDR3aa: CASGLDAVYGYTF

abundance: NA
d_gene: NA
j_gene: TRBJ2-7
v_gene: TRBV11-2
CDR3nt: TGTGCCAGCAGCCCCAGACTTCGTGGGGGGGAGCAGTACTTC
CDR3aa: CASSPRLRGGEQYF

abundance: many
d_gene: NA
j_gene: TRBJ2-3
v_gene: TRBV18
CDR3nt: TGTGCCAGCTCACCACCGTCTGGCACAGATACGCAGTATTTT
CDR3aa: CASSPPSGTDTQYF

abundance: many
d_gene: TRBD2
j_gene: TRBJ2-7
v_gene: TRBV12-3/TRBV12-4
CDR3nt: TGTGCCAGCAGGCCTAGCGGGAGGTTAGAGCAGTACTTC
CDR3aa: CASRPSGRLEQYF

abundance: NA
d_gene: NA
j_gene: TRBJ2-7
v_gene: TRBV11-2
CDR3nt: TGTGCCAGCAGCTTAATCCCCCGTTCTAGCTACGAGCAGTACTTC
CDR3aa: CASSLIPRSSYEQYF

abundance: many
d_gene: NA
j_gene: TRBJ2-2
v_gene: TRBV30
CDR3nt: TGTGCCTGGAGTGCATCCGCCGGGGAGCTGTTTTTT
CDR3aa: CAWSASAGELFF

abundance: NA
d_gene: TRBD2
j_gene: TRBJ2-2
v_gene: TRBV10-3
CDR3nt: TGTGCCGTCGGGACTAGCCTGGCCGGGGAGCTGTTTTTT
CDR3aa: CAVGTSLAGELFF

abundance: many
d_gene: TRBD1
j_gene: TRBJ2-5
v_gene: TRBV24-1
CDR3nt: TGTGCCACCAAGGGGGCAGGAGAGACCCAGTACTTC
CDR3aa: CATKGAGETQYF

abundance: many
d_gene: NA
j_gene: TRBJ2-7
v_gene: TRBV2
CDR3nt: TGTGCCAGCAGTGCTCGACCCGAGGAGCAGTACTTC
CDR3aa: CASSARPEEQYF

abundance: few
d_gene: TRBD1
j_gene: TRBJ1-2
v_gene: TRBV7-6
CDR3nt: TGTGCCAGCAGCTTTCTGACAGGGACATATAACTATGGCTACACCTTC
CDR3aa: CASSFLTGTYNYGYTF

abundance: NA
d_gene: NA
j_gene: TRBJ2-3
v_gene: TRBV11-2
CDR3nt: TGTGCCGGCAGCTTGTCTTTAGCGGCCACAGATACGCAGTATTTT
CDR3aa: CAGSLSLAATDTQYF

abundance: NA
d_gene: NA
j_gene: TRBJ1-4
v_gene: TRBV4-3
CDR3nt: TGCGCCAGCAGCCCTGTTGTTGCAGGTGAAAAACTGTTTTTT
CDR3aa: CASSPVVAGEKLFF

abundance: many
d_gene: NA
j_gene: TRBJ2-3
v_gene: TRBV12-3/TRBV12-4
CDR3nt: TGTGCCAGCAGGCGGGAAGGTACGCAGTATTTT
CDR3aa: CASRREGTQYF

abundance: many
d_gene: NA
j_gene: TRBJ1-5
v_gene: TRBV28
CDR3nt: TGTGCCAGCTACCCGGGGTATCAGCCCCAGCATTTT
CDR3aa: CASYPGYQPQHF

abundance: NA
d_gene: NA
j_gene: TRBJ1-5
v_gene: TRBV27
CDR3nt: TGTGCCAGCAGACGGACAAGGAATCAGCCCCAGCATTTT
CDR3aa: CASRRTRNQPQHF

abundance: many
d_gene: TRBD1
j_gene: TRBJ2-7
v_gene: TRBV5-1
CDR3nt: TGCGCCAGCAGCTGGAAAGGGACAGATTCCTACGAGCAGTACTTC
CDR3aa: CASSWKGTDSYEQYF

abundance: few
d_gene: TRBD2
j_gene: TRBJ2-7
v_gene: TRBV14
CDR3nt: TGTGCCAGCAGCCATTTTTCTAGCGGGACCTACGAGCAGTACTTC
CDR3aa: CASSHFSSGTYEQYF

abundance: many
d_gene: TRBD2
j_gene: TRBJ2-1
v_gene: TRBV20-1
CDR3nt: TGCAGTGCTAGAGCGCTAATGGGACTAAACTACAATGAGCAGTTCTTC
CDR3aa: CSARALMGLNYNEQFF

abundance: NA
d_gene: NA
j_gene: TRBJ2-6
v_gene: TRBV2
CDR3nt: TGTGCCAGCAAGACTTCTGGGGCTGGGGCCAACGTCCTGACTTTC
CDR3aa: CASKTSGAGANVLTF

abundance: many
d_gene: TRBD1
j_gene: TRBJ2-7
v_gene: TRBV5-1
CDR3nt: TGCGCCACCGGGACAGGGGACCTCTCCTACGAGCAGTACTTC
CDR3aa: CATGTGDLSYEQYF

abundance: NA
d_gene: NA
j_gene: TRBJ2-7
v_gene: TRBV2
CDR3nt: TGTGCCAGCAGTCGACACCGGGACTACGAGCAGTACTTC
CDR3aa: CASSRHRDYEQYF

abundance: NA
d_gene: TRBD1
j_gene: TRBJ2-7
v_gene: TRBV20-1
CDR3nt: TGCAGTGCTGACAGGGTCTACGAGCAGTACTTC
CDR3aa: CSADRVYEQYF

abundance: many
d_gene: NA
j_gene: TRBJ2-3
v_gene: TRBV9
CDR3nt: TGTGCCAGCAGCCTAACGACACTCGGGAACACAGATACGCAGTATTTT
CDR3aa: CASSLTTLGNTDTQYF

abundance: many
d_gene: TRBD2
j_gene: TRBJ2-1
v_gene: TRBV15
CDR3nt: TGTGCCACCAGCGGGAGCGGGAGTGGGACCTACAATGAGCAGTTCTTC
CDR3aa: CATSGSGSGTYNEQFF

abundance: NA
d_gene: NA
j_gene: TRBJ2-7
v_gene: TRBV6-2/TRBV6-3
CDR3nt: TGTGCCAGCACCCCACCGAGACTAGTTCTCTACGAGCAGTACTTC
CDR3aa: CASTPPRLVLYEQYF

abundance: many
d_gene: TRBD2
j_gene: TRBJ2-2
v_gene: TRBV12-3/TRBV12-4
CDR3nt: TGTGCCAGCAGTTCCCGACTAGCGGCTAACACCGGGGAGCTGTTTTTT
CDR3aa: CASSSRLAANTGELFF

abundance: NA
d_gene: NA
j_gene: TRBJ2-3
v_gene: TRBV11-1
CDR3nt: TGTGCCAGCAGGCTGGACGGACCAAGCGCAGATACGCAGTATTTT
CDR3aa: CASRLDGPSADTQYF

abundance: many
d_gene: NA
j_gene: TRBJ2-3
v_gene: TRBV21-1
CDR3nt: TGTGCCACCGTGAGCGGACAGGGGATGAAGGATACGCAGTATTTT
CDR3aa: CATVSGQGMKDTQYF

abundance: NA
d_gene: NA
j_gene: TRBJ2-1
v_gene: TRBV7-8
CDR3nt: TGTGCCAGCAGCCTGGGGCAGGGGGGTTACAATGAGCAGTTCTTC
CDR3aa: CASSLGQGGYNEQFF

abundance: many
d_gene: NA
j_gene: TRBJ2-3
v_gene: TRBV29-1
CDR3nt: TGCAGCGTTGAAACAGATACGCAGTATTTT
CDR3aa: CSVETDTQYF

abundance: many
d_gene: TRBD1
j_gene: TRBJ1-4
v_gene: TRBV4-2
CDR3nt: TGTGCCAGCAGCCATGACAGGGGAGATGAAAAACTGTTTTTT
CDR3aa: CASSHDRGDEKLFF

abundance: few
d_gene: NA
j_gene: TRBJ2-7
v_gene: TRBV4-2
CDR3nt: TGTGCCAGCAGCCACGCCGACATCCTGGATGGGAACGAGCAGTACTTC
CDR3aa: CASSHADILDGNEQYF

abundance: many
d_gene: NA
j_gene: TRBJ2-6
v_gene: TRBV6-1
CDR3nt: TGTGCCAGCAGCCTAGAGGCCAACGTCCTGACTTTC
CDR3aa: CASSLEANVLTF

abundance: NA
d_gene: NA
j_gene: TRBJ1-2
v_gene: TRBV5-1
CDR3nt: TGCGCCAGCAGCTTGGGACTTGGCTACACCTTC
CDR3aa: CASSLGLGYTF

abundance: many
d_gene: NA
j_gene: TRBJ2-3
v_gene: TRBV2
CDR3nt: TGTGCCAGCAGTTCCCGGGACATCCACACAGATACGCAGTATTTT
CDR3aa: CASSSRDIHTDTQYF

abundance: NA
d_gene: TRBD2
j_gene: TRBJ2-5
v_gene: TRBV6-2/TRBV6-3
CDR3nt: TGTGCCAGCCAGACTAGCGGAACCCAAGAGACCCAGTACTTC
CDR3aa: CASQTSGTQETQYF